One and the same sample provided the 2 T cell receptor beta chains below, sequenced in a study of CD8 T cells in Susac syndrome (dated by TCRdb to about 2019). The receptor library was made with the immunoSEQ multiplex PCR assay. RNA was extracted using the RNeasy kit, and about 0.45 to 1 ug of the RNA was reverse transcribed with random hexamers. The raw public reads went through TCRdb reprocessing: fastp at Q25, MiXCR clone calling, in-frame beta chains kept. Each record represents a unique CDR3 protein, reported with the most common genes and DNA among its rows. Within this sample are approximately 170,000 distinct CDR3 sequences, with roughly 95% of them counted one time only. Of the sample, about 0.089% falls within the top ten clones. Sequencing used CD4+ T cells from PBMCs. These receptors were obtained from a human donor with multiple sclerosis.

With respect to this clonotype: One junction end does not reproduce the germline sequence, and a read error may be involved. The chain has TRBV20-1 and TRBJ2-5, with 10 positions matching TRBD2. Per germline, CDR1 DFQATT and CDR2 SNEGSKA (reference sequence). The CDR3 extends over 15 amino acids. The CDR3 sequence is CSSRVAGAGGETQYF. For the CDR3, the DNA is TGCAGTTCTAGAGTAGCGGGAGCGGGGGGGGAGACCCAGTACTTC.

V is TRBV20-1 and J is TRBJ1-1; D ambiguous. Germline V gene data show CDR1 as DFQATT and CDR2 as SNEGSKA (reference sequence). There are 13 residues in the CDR3. The ends were cut back, 1 base at V and 4 bases at J, with 10 bases in the middle. CDR3 protein: CSARVLEVTEAFF. CDR3 sequence (DNA): TGCAGTGCTAGAGTATTAGAGGTCACTGAAGCTTTCTTT.